These T cell receptor beta chains were read from a single sample in a study of cytomegalovirus exposure and HLA in healthy donors. The table came from immunoSEQ multiplex PCR; TCRdb's copy has only in-frame clones and leaves some out. The repertoire includes 150,000 or so clones, roughly 66% of them detected once, and approximately 1.6% sits in the top ten. Sample: PBMCs. Every receptor here comes from a woman younger than 35 in good health and CMV-seronegative. CDR3s include the opening cysteine and the closing phenylalanine or tryptophan. A D gene is named only where the DNA matches it firmly. Some rows have no size entry. The others give once, few or many, or a class for an expanded clone.

TRBD1,.,TRBJ2-7,TRBV5-5,TGTGCCAGCAGCTTGGACCGGGACAGGGGATTCGGGGAGCAGTACTTC,CASSLDRDRGFGEQYF
.,.,TRBJ1-6,TRBV5-4,TGTGCCAGCAGCTCCCAAAGGGGCCTGGATAATTCACCCCTCCACTTT,CASSSQRGLDNSPLHF
.,.,TRBJ1-2,TRBV6-5,TGTGCCAGCAGTGGCGGGGTGTTCTCTTATGGCTACACCTTC,CASSGGVFSYGYTF
TRBD2,.,TRBJ2-5,TRBV7-2,TGTGCCAGCAGCTTAGTAGCGGGAGGATCAGAGACCCAGTACTTC,CASSLVAGGSETQYF
.,few,TRBJ1-6,TRBV5-1,TGCGCCAGCAGCTTGGCGCCAGTCAAGTATAATTCACCCCTCCACTTT,CASSLAPVKYNSPLHF
.,.,TRBJ2-3,TRBV29-1,TGCAGCGTTGAATGGGCTACACCTAGCACAGATACGCAGTATTTT,CSVEWATPSTDTQYF
.,.,TRBJ2-3,TRBV7-3,TGTGCCAGCAGCTTAACCGGGACACTGCACGCAGATACGCAGTATTTT,CASSLTGTLHADTQYF
TRBD2,once,TRBJ2-2,TRBV18,TGTGCCAGCTCACAAGGACTAGCGGGAGTCACCGGGGAGCTGTTTTTT,CASSQGLAGVTGELFF
TRBD1,few,TRBJ2-1,TRBV6-5,TGTGCCAGCAGTTCACCGGGACAGGGGCTCGGGGGGCAGTTCTTC,CASSSPGQGLGGQFF
.,.,TRBJ2-1,TRBV27,TGTGCCAGTTTTTCACAAAGAAGTTACAATGAGCAGTTCTTC,CASFSQRSYNEQFF
.,.,TRBJ1-3,TRBV14,TGTGCCAGCAGCCAGGGCGGGACTGGAAACACCATATATTTT,CASSQGGTGNTIYF
.,.,TRBJ2-3,TRBV7-3,TGTGCCAGCAGCCTAAAGACATTTGATACGCAGTATTTT,CASSLKTFDTQYF
.,.,TRBJ2-4,TRBV15,TGTGCCACCAGCCCTCCGAGCGGCCTAGCCAAAAACATTCAGTACTTC,CATSPPSGLAKNIQYF
TRBD2,.,TRBJ2-5,TRBV6-5,TGTGCCAGCAACCCTAGCGGGGGCCACCAAGAGACCCAGTACTTC,CASNPSGGHQETQYF
TRBD1,.,TRBJ1-3,TRBV6-5,TGTGCCACCACAGGGGCCAACTCTGGAAACACCATATATTTT,CATTGANSGNTIYF